This T cell receptor beta chain was retrieved from a study of blood T cell repertoires in COVID-19. At the level of the study: Samples representing acute and convalescent COVID-19 were sourced from the United States, Italy and Spain. PBMCs, B-cell-depleted T cells, or T cells were the source of the cDNA or gDNA that made up the material.

In the authors' methods: Nucleated cell number was recorded as an estimate derived from reference gene primer amplification. Here immunoSEQ multiplex PCR was the method, and the copy in TCRdb shows in-frame clones only, minus some. That table furnishes V, J and clone size, whereas the DNA furnished D and trimming. Of about 22,000 clones in the sample, roughly 88% were seen once. Between the trimmed V and J ends, which lost 2 bases and 8 bases, there was a span of 23 bases. This CDR3 is built from 18 residues. In germline, CDR1 is SGDLS, CDR2 YYNGEE. The chain recombines TRBV9 with TRBJ1-6; weak D call: TRBD1 (5 bases). The receptor's source is a man aged 65 to 79 with acute or convalescent COVID-19. The sample consisted of peripheral blood. Here the CDR3 reads CASSVGPLAGMFDSPLHF. The CDR3 DNA is TGTGCCAGCAGCGTTGGTCCGTTGGCAGGGATGTTTGATTCACCCCTCCACTTT.